Shown below are 7 T cell receptor beta chains from a single sample sequenced in a study of T-cell memory formation after mild COVID-19. A single record per CDR3 protein comes from TCRdb applying MiXCR to the 5' RACE reads. Seen here are 400,000 or so distinct CDR3 sequences, over 20% observed once, and the top ten hold approximately 13%. The sequencing sample was made of PBMCs or a T cell subset sorted from them (not recorded which). The source is an adult woman who had mild COVID-19 (a few samples of this study predate the infection). Cell type and time point are not known.

This clonotype was observed a few times. The chain carries TRBV3-1 and TRBJ2-5, with D possibly matching TRBD2 (6 bases). V was cut by 5 bases and J by 2 bases, with 12 bases left in between. In germline, CDR1 is LGHDT, CDR2 YNNKEL (reference sequence). The CDR3 covers 14 residues. DNA of the CDR3: TGTGCCAGCAGCGGGAGGACGGTGCAAGAGACCCAGTACTTC. It yields the protein CASSGRTVQETQYF.

This clonotype was seen only a few times. CDR3 coding DNA: TGCGCCAGCAGCCAACCGACAGGGGATAATTCACCCCTCCACTTT. Translating it yields CASSQPTGDNSPLHF. V gene TRBV4-1 combines with J gene TRBJ1-6, with 8 bases matching TRBD1. The CDR3 length is 15 residues. The junction had 2 bases not matched to a gene; V was cut back by 2 bases and J by 5 bases. Germline loops: CDR1 MGHRA, CDR2 YSYEKL.

This chain joins TRBV24-1 and TRBJ2-3; 10 bases are shared with TRBD2. V shed 3 bases, J shed 1 base, and the junction held 3 bases outside the gene matches. This CDR3 comprises 16 residues. Germline CDR1 reads KGHDR; CDR2 reads SFDVKD. CDR3 residues: CATSDNLAGGTDTQYF. The DNA of the CDR3 is TGTGCCACCAGTGATAACCTAGCGGGAGGCACAGATACGCAGTATTTT.

CDR3 coding DNA: TGTGCCAGCAGCCGGACAGGGACCTTGGAGCAGTACTTC. This encodes CASSRTGTLEQYF. The chain recombines TRBV7-9 with TRBJ2-7; 8 nucleotides agree with TRBD1. The V and J ends lost 5 bases and 7 bases, in that order; junction bases with no gene match: 7. Germline V gene data show CDR1 as SEHNR and CDR2 as FQNEAQ (reference sequence). The CDR3 has 13 amino acids.

The rearrangement uses TRBV5-1 and TRBJ2-5; the D gene is possibly TRBD1 (5 bases). The V gene lost 6 bases and the J gene lost 5 bases, with 14 bases spanning the gap. The CDR3 loop spans 13 amino acids. From germline, CDR1 is SGHRS and CDR2 YFSETQ. The CDR3 sequence is CASNPGSWETQYF. CDR3 in DNA: TGCGCCAGCAATCCAGGGTCTTGGGAGACCCAGTACTTC.

This clonotype has ten or more counts. This sequence joins TRBV6-5 and TRBJ1-5; a weak D match, TRBD1 (5 bases). V shed 5 bases and J shed 4 bases, with 15 bases lying between them. The CDR3 has 15 amino acids. Germline CDR1 and CDR2: MNHEY and SVGAGI. CDR3 in amino acids: CASSERDGENQPQHF. The CDR3 nucleotides are TGTGCCAGCAGTGAGAGGGACGGAGAAAATCAGCCCCAGCATTTT.

This clonotype was observed a few times. This chain joins TRBV5-1 and TRBJ1-2; D may be TRBD1 (5 bases). CDR1 is SGHRS, CDR2 YFSETQ, per germline. V gave up 5 bases and J gave up 4 bases, with 9 bases separating them. CDR3 length equals 12 residues. CDR3 loop: CASRGTFYGYTF. CDR3 nucleotide sequence: TGCGCCAGCAGGGGGACTTTCTATGGCTACACCTTC.